The 15 T cell receptor beta chains in this list originate from one sample, sequenced in a study of high-grade serous ovarian cancer treatment subgroups (dated by TCRdb to about 2021). Libraries were constructed by the immunoSEQ multiplex PCR assay. TCRdb retrieved this table from immuneACCESS and kept in-frame rearrangements only. Not all clones are present; in checked studies, unresolved V genes account for under half, and no reason is known for the remainder. The sample records around 6,100 clones, about 69% of which are singletons. 13% to 15% of the sample lies in the top ten. Tumor samples were collected prior to definitive surgery or chemotherapy. Sequencing input: tumor tissue. The receptors derive from a human donor with high-grade serous ovarian cancer.

This clone has more than one count but fewer than ten. The chain couples TRBV7-9 to TRBJ1-5; D is undetermined. The CDR3 spans 15 residues. V was clipped by 5 bases and J by 0 bases, with 11 bases between them. CDR1 is SEHNR, CDR2 FQNEAQ, per germline (reference sequence). Written as DNA, the CDR3 is TGTGCCAGCAGCCCAGGCGCGGATAGCAATCAGCCCCAGCATTTT. This gives the protein CASSPGADSNQPQHF.

The CDR3 loop is CASSSGGFAPTNEKLFF. The CDR3 nucleotides read TGTGCCAGCAGCTCCGGCGGATTTGCTCCAACTAATGAAAAACTGTTTTTT. The V and J genes are TRBV5-4 and TRBJ1-4; D gene ambiguous. The germline V and J ends were trimmed by 3 bases and 0 bases, with 15 bases remaining between them. Germline CDR1 reads SGHNT; CDR2 reads YYREEE (reference sequence). CDR3 length: 17 residues.

This clone was recorded a few times. The chain joins TRBV7-2 to TRBJ2-1; D is ambiguous. Trimming left V 1 base short and J 2 bases short, with 9 bases between. Germline values: CDR1 SGHTA, CDR2 FQGNSA. This CDR3 comprises 15 residues. The CDR3 region has the DNA TGTGCCAGCAGCTTAGTAAAGGGAACCTACAATGAGCAGTTCTTC. Translating gives CASSLVKGTYNEQFF.

V is TRBV4-3 and J is TRBJ1-2; D perhaps matches TRBD1 (5 bases). The germline V gene has CDR1 LGHNA and CDR2 YSLEER. V gave up 2 bases and J gave up 4 bases, with 17 bases separating them. CDR3 length equals 16 residues. The CDR3 sequence: CASSQPGTDDIYGYTF. CDR3 sequence (DNA): TGCGCCAGCAGCCAACCCGGGACGGATGATATCTATGGCTACACCTTC.

This chain connects TRBV5-4 to TRBJ2-5; a possible D gene is TRBD1 (5 bases). The tail of the sequence fits TRBJ2-7 better, so the J call may be wrong. The CDR3 has 14 amino acids. Germline CDR1 and CDR2: SGHNT and YYREEE (reference sequence). The CDR3 protein is CASSRPGNLYEQYF. As DNA, the CDR3 is TGTGCCAGCTCACGCCCAGGGAACCTCTACGAGCAGTACTTC.

This clone was picked up one time. The chain has TRBV6-5 and TRBJ1-1; D is ambiguous. Trimming took off 2 bases at V and 8 bases at J, with 9 bases between the two ends. The CDR3 runs to 12 residues. From germline, CDR1 is MNHEY and CDR2 SVGAGI. CDR3 loop: CASSYRQAEAFF. In nucleotides, the CDR3 is TGTGCCAGCAGTTACAGGCAGGCGGAAGCTTTCTTT.

The CDR3, as DNA: TGTGCCAGCAGCTTAAAGACTAGTGCAACGCCAGATACGCAGTATTTT. This gives the protein CASSLKTSATPDTQYF. V is TRBV7-9 and J is TRBJ2-3; a weak D match, TRBD2 (6 bases). CDR3 size: 16 residues. Germline V gives CDR1 SEHNR, CDR2 FQNEAQ (reference sequence). V lost 2 bases and J lost 4, with 16 bases in between.

The V gene is TRBV7-2, the J gene TRBJ2-3, with TRBD2 as a possible D gene (6 bases). CDR1 is SGHTA, CDR2 FQGNSA, per germline. CDR3 length: 21 amino acids. Trimming removed 0 bases at V and 0 bases at J, with 25 bases between. CDR3 amino acids: CASSLALGGTRSSSSTDTQYF. CDR3 in DNA: TGTGCCAGCAGCTTAGCGCTTGGGGGGACCCGGAGCTCCTCTAGCACAGATACGCAGTATTTT.

The chain has TRBV20-1 and TRBJ1-3; no firm D call. Between the trimmed V and J ends, which lost 8 bases and 1 base, there was a span of 6 bases. This CDR3 comprises 11 residues. From germline, CDR1 is DFQATT and CDR2 SNEGSKA (reference sequence). CDR3 DNA: TGCAGTCAGGCTTCTGGAAACACCATATATTTT. Translation: CSQASGNTIYF.

V and J are TRBV2 and TRBJ2-1; TRBD2 aligns across 9 bases. V trimming: 5 bases; J trimming: 14 bases; junction bases outside the gene matches: 13. CDR1 and CDR2 (germline): SNHLY, FYNNEI. This CDR3 comprises 14 residues. In nucleotides, the CDR3 is TGTGCCAGCAGTTCCCTAGCGGGGACCCCGGGGGAGTTCTTC. Translation: CASSSLAGTPGEFF.

The table lists this clone with a count of one. The chain combines TRBV7-6 with TRBJ2-1; D is perhaps TRBD2 (6 bases). The CDR3 extends over 15 amino acids. V dropped 4 bases and J dropped 2 bases, with 12 bases sitting between them. Germline CDR1 SGHVS, CDR2 FNYEAQ. DNA for the CDR3: TGTGCCAGCAGCTCCTTACCTAGCGCCTACAATGAGCAGTTCTTC. The encoded protein is CASSSLPSAYNEQFF.

The chain uses TRBV6-4 and TRBJ1-1, with D possibly matching TRBD1 (5 bases). In germline, CDR1 is MRHNA, CDR2 SNTAGT. V lost 6 bases, J lost 1 base, and 12 bases lay in between. The CDR3 covers 14 residues. The CDR3 nucleotides are TGTGCCAGCAGGGAAGGGACGGAGAACACTGAAGCTTTCTTT. Translated, it gives CASREGTENTEAFF.

V and J are TRBV7-9 and TRBJ1-1; possible D gene TRBD1, 5 bases. The CDR3 covers 14 residues. Germline lookup yields CDR1 SEHNR and CDR2 FQNEAQ (reference sequence). V lost 5 bases and J 4 bases, leaving 14 bases between the germline ends. The CDR3 loop reads CASSRGEGTTEAFF. The CDR3 DNA sequence: TGTGCCAGCAGCCGGGGGGAGGGGACCACTGAAGCTTTCTTT.

The V and J genes are TRBV7-8 and TRBJ1-5, with unresolved D. The CDR3 covers 15 residues. Germline loops: CDR1 SGHVS, CDR2 FQNEAQ. Trimming left V 4 bases short and J 6 bases short, with 16 bases between. CDR3 DNA sequence: TGTGCCAGCAGCTCAGACGGCAATGGCGGTCAGCCCCAGCATTTT. It codes for CASSSDGNGGQPQHF. Using reference TRBV7-8 and TRBJ1-5 for the parts outside the CDR3, the full variable domain is GAGVSQSPRYKVAKRGQDVALRCDPISGHVSLFWYQQALGQGPEFLTYFQNEAQLDKSGLPSDRFFAERPEGSVSTLKIQRTQQEDSAVYLCASSSDGNGGQPQHFGDGTRLSIL.

The rearrangement uses TRBV5-1 and TRBJ1-1; D is ambiguous. The CDR3 has 14 residues. V shed 5 bases and J shed 0 bases, with 11 bases lying between them. Germline V gene lookup returns CDR1 SGHRS and CDR2 YFSETQ. The CDR3 sequence is CASRPELMNTEAFF. The CDR3 coding sequence is TGCGCCAGCAGGCCCGAACTTATGAACACTGAAGCTTTCTTT. The full variable domain, with the rest looked up from reference TRBV5-1 and TRBJ1-1, is KAGVTQTPRYLIKTRGQQVTLSCSPISGHRSVSWYQQTPGQGLQFLFEYFSETQRNKGNFPGRFSGRQFSNSRSEMNVSTLELGDSALYLCASRPELMNTEAFFGQGTRLTVV.